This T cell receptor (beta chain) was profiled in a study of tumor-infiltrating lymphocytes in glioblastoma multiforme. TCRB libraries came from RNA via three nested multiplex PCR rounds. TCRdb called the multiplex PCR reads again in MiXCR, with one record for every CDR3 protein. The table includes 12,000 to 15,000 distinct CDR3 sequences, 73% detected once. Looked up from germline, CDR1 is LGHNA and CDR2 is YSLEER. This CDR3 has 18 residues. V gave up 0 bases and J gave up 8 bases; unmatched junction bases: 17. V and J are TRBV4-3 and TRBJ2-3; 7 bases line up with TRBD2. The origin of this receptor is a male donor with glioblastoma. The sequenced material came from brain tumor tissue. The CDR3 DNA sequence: TGCGCCAGCAGCCAAGATTTGCGGCTAGCGGTAGGGCCCGGTACGCAGTATTTT. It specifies CASSQDLRLAVGPGTQYF.